Shown below are 28 T cell receptor beta chains from a single sample sequenced in a study of preoperative IRX-2 immunotherapy in early breast cancer. Described treatment: preoperative locoregional IRX-2 cytokine immunotherapy. Profiling relied on immunoSEQ multiplex PCR, and the TCRdb table lists in-frame clones only, not all of them. The sample has 90,000 to 100,000 clones; 86% are singletons. The input for sequencing was tumor tissue, taken after IRX-2 immunotherapy. The receptors stem from a human donor with breast cancer.

A word on this clone: The DNA has an unread or ambiguous base, and its residue is written X. The chain joins TRBV5-1 to TRBJ2-2; 7 bases are shared with TRBD2. The CDR3 extends over 15 amino acids. V gave up 0 bases and J gave up 6 bases; unmatched junction bases: 5. The germline V gene has CDR1 SGHRS and CDR2 YFSETQ. This CDR3 reads CASSLXQGGAGELFF. The CDR3 region has the DNA TGCGCCAGCAGCTTGGAWCAGGGAGGGGCCGGGGAGCTGTTTTTT.

CDR3 coding DNA: TGTGCCAGCTCACCACCGGATAGCGGGACGTCGCGGCTGCTGTTTTTT. Translating gives CASSPPDSGTSRLLFF. This chain uses TRBV18 with TRBJ2-2; 8 nucleotides line up with TRBD2. Germline V gives CDR1 KGHSH, CDR2 LQKENI. This CDR3 is built from 16 residues. V gave up 0 bases and J gave up 13 bases; unmatched junction bases: 13.

V usage is TRBV6-8 and J usage is TRBJ1-2; 8 nucleotides line up with TRBD1. The CDR3 is 14 amino acids. Trimming removed 6 bases from V and 8 bases from J; junction bases left unmatched: 11. CDR1 is MNHGY and CDR2 is SAAAGT in the germline V gene. The CDR3 sequence is CASSDLGQAHGYTF. CDR3 in DNA: TGTGCCAGCAGCGACCTGGGACAGGCTCACGGCTACACCTTC.

The chain is built from TRBV18 and TRBJ2-7, with D perhaps given as TRBD1 or TRBD2 (7 bases each). The germline V gene has CDR1 KGHSH and CDR2 LQKENI. The ends were cut back, 4 bases at V and 4 bases at J, with 14 bases in the middle. The CDR3 is 14 residues long. The CDR3 loop reads CASSQQGGSYEQYF. The CDR3 DNA follows: TGTGCCAGCTCACAGCAGGGGGGGTCGTACGAGCAGTACTTC. Filled out from reference TRBV18 and TRBJ2-7, the complete variable domain reads NAGVMQNPRHLVRRRGQEARLRCSPMKGHSHVYWYRQLPEEGLKFMVYLQKENIIDESGMPKERFSAEFPKEGPSILRIQQVVRGDSAAYFCASSQQGGSYEQYFGPGTRLTVT.

V usage is TRBV11-3 and J usage is TRBJ1-2; 10 bases map to TRBD1. With 6 bases clipped from V and 4 bases from J, the junction kept 8 bases outside the gene matches. The CDR3 contains 15 residues. CDR1 is SGHNT, CDR2 YENEEA, per germline. The CDR3 DNA is TGTGCCAGCAGTGTCCGGACAGGGGGAACCTATGGCTACACCTTC. The encoded protein is CASSVRTGGTYGYTF. Together with reference TRBV11-3 and TRBJ1-2, the CDR3 gives the full variable domain: EAGVVQSPRYKIIEKKQPVAFWCNPISGHNTLYWYLQNLGQGPELLIRYENEEAVDDSQLPKDRFSAERLKGVDSTLKIQPAELGDSAVYLCASSVRTGGTYGYTFGSGTRLTVV.

This CDR3 reads CASRGTGNNQPQHF. As DNA, the CDR3 is TGTGCCAGCAGAGGGACAGGGAACAACCAGCCCCAGCATTTT. The rearrangement links TRBV6-8 to TRBJ1-5, with 9 bases aligning to TRBD1. CDR3 length equals 14 residues. Germline V gives CDR1 MNHGY, CDR2 SAAAGT. The trim removed 6 bases at V and 7 bases at J, leaving 7 bases unmatched.

The chain combines TRBV19 with TRBJ1-1; no firm D call. V shed 10 bases and J shed 0 bases, with 6 bases lying between them. The CDR3 is 11 amino acids. In germline, CDR1 is LNHDA, CDR2 SQIVND (reference sequence). This chain's CDR3 is CATLLNTEAFF. The CDR3 nucleotides read TGTGCCACCCTCTTGAACACTGAAGCTTTCTTT.

This clone showed up just a few times. The CDR3 protein is CASSMSGPSHTEAFF. The CDR3 DNA sequence: TGTGCCAGTAGTATGTCAGGCCCGAGTCACACTGAAGCTTTCTTT. The chain is built from TRBV19 and TRBJ1-1; D not certain. The CDR3 contains 15 residues. Germline V gene lookup returns CDR1 LNHDA and CDR2 SQIVND (reference sequence). The V gene lost 3 bases and the J gene lost 3 bases, with 14 bases spanning the gap.

A few counts support this clone. V gene TRBV6-8 combines with J gene TRBJ2-3; 8 bases are a match to TRBD2. This CDR3 has 16 amino acids. Looked up from germline, CDR1 is MNHGY and CDR2 is SAAAGT. V lost 5 bases, J lost 3 bases, and 10 bases stayed unmatched. The CDR3 spells CASSPRDRGGTDTQYF. The CDR3 DNA reads as TGTGCCAGCAGTCCCCGGGATCGGGGGGGTACAGATACGCAGTATTTT.

This sequence joins TRBV5-1 and TRBJ2-7, with TRBD2 matching 10 bases. There are 17 residues in the CDR3. The V gene's germline CDR1 is SGHRS and CDR2 YFSETQ. J lost 4 bases, V lost 0 bases, and 10 bases had no gene match. CDR3 in amino acids: CASSLGSSGGPIYEQYF. CDR3 DNA sequence: TGCGCCAGCAGCTTGGGTAGTAGCGGGGGGCCTATATACGAGCAGTACTTC. Drawing the rest from reference TRBV5-1 and TRBJ2-7, the complete variable domain is KAGVTQTPRYLIKTRGQQVTLSCSPISGHRSVSWYQQTPGQGLQFLFEYFSETQRNKGNFPGRFSGRQFSNSRSEMNVSTLELGDSALYLCASSLGSSGGPIYEQYFGPGTRLTVT.

The chain is built from TRBV30 and TRBJ2-2; D might be TRBD1 or TRBD2, each matching 6 bases. The CDR3 is made up of 15 amino acids. The V end was cut by 3 bases, the J end by 6 bases, with 17 bases between. Looked up from germline, CDR1 is GTSNPN and CDR2 is SVGIG (reference sequence). The CDR3 protein is CAWSPRGVGAGELFF. The CDR3 DNA follows: TGTGCCTGGAGCCCAAGGGGGGTAGGGGCCGGGGAGCTGTTTTTT.

This clone was seen only a few times. The CDR3 reads CASSRGQGDYEQYF. The CDR3 nucleotides read TGCGCCAGCAGCCGGGGACAGGGGGACTACGAGCAGTACTTC. This chain links TRBV5-1 with TRBJ2-7; 11 bases align to TRBD1. J was trimmed by 3 bases and V by 4 bases; bases with no gene match: 3. Germline values: CDR1 SGHRS, CDR2 YFSETQ. The CDR3 runs 14 residues.

The rearrangement links TRBV18 to TRBJ1-5; D gene ambiguous. Germline CDR1 KGHSH, CDR2 LQKENI. CDR3 length equals 18 residues. The ends were cut back, 6 bases at V and 0 bases at J, with 21 bases in the middle. CDR3 sequence reads: CASSQTLRRGDSNQPQHF. CDR3 DNA: TGTGCCAGCTCTCAAACCCTGCGCAGAGGAGATAGCAATCAGCCCCAGCATTTT.

The sample holds a few counts of this clone. The chain combines TRBV11-3 with TRBJ2-1; 15 bases align to TRBD2. The germline CDR1 and CDR2 sequences are SGHNT and YENEEA. The CDR3 contains 16 residues. The ends lost 5 bases at V and 4 bases at J; junction bases unmatched: 3. The CDR3 sequence: CASSTGTSGGYNEQFF. CDR3 DNA sequence: TGTGCCAGCAGCACCGGGACTAGCGGGGGGTACAATGAGCAGTTCTTC.

Comment on this clone: Relative to the germline gene, one junction end is altered; a read error may explain this. The rearrangement uses TRBV10-3 and TRBJ1-1; no reliable D call. The CDR3 is made up of 14 amino acids. Germline CDR1 reads ENHRY; CDR2 reads SYGVKD. This CDR3 is CASSASGHYTEAFF. In nucleotides, the CDR3 is TGTGCCAGCAGTGCGTCCGGCCATTACACTGAAGCTTTCTTT.

The chain employs TRBV5-1 and TRBJ2-1, with 7 bases aligning to TRBD1. V lost 4 bases to trimming and J lost 8 bases; unmatched junction nucleotides: 9. Germline V gives CDR1 SGHRS, CDR2 YFSETQ. The CDR3 length is 14 residues. CDR3: CASSVGQLRDEQFF. The CDR3 region has the DNA TGCGCCAGCAGCGTGGGACAGCTCCGCGATGAGCAGTTCTTC. Together with reference TRBV5-1 and TRBJ2-1, the CDR3 gives the full variable domain: KAGVTQTPRYLIKTRGQQVTLSCSPISGHRSVSWYQQTPGQGLQFLFEYFSETQRNKGNFPGRFSGRQFSNSRSEMNVSTLELGDSALYLCASSVGQLRDEQFFGPGTRLTVL.

The rearrangement uses TRBV18 and TRBJ1-3; D gene unclear. This CDR3 has 14 amino acids. In germline, CDR1 is KGHSH, CDR2 LQKENI. V dropped 0 bases and J dropped 3 bases, with 6 bases sitting between them. The CDR3 DNA reads as TGTGCCAGCTCACCACCTTCTTTTGGAAACACCATATATTTT. As protein: CASSPPSFGNTIYF.

The genes are TRBV28 and TRBJ2-7; D is unresolved. In germline, CDR1 is MDHEN, CDR2 SYDVKM. Trimming shortened V by 3 bases and J by 0 bases, and 12 bases separated the two germline ends. This CDR3 has 15 amino acids. CDR3 protein: CASSFGPSSSYEQYF. Here the CDR3 DNA reads TGTGCCAGCAGTTTTGGACCATCGAGCTCCTACGAGCAGTACTTC.

V and J are TRBV19 and TRBJ2-2; the match to TRBD2 covers 10 bases. After removal of 10 bases from V and 0 bases from J, the junction contained 14 bases not matched to a gene. The CDR3 is made up of 18 amino acids. CDR1 and CDR2 from the germline V gene are LNHDA and SQIVND (reference sequence). CDR3 bases: TGTGCCACCACTGTCAGTAGCGGGAGGCGCTCGAACACCGGGGAGCTGTTTTTT. Translated: CATTVSSGRRSNTGELFF.

This clone has only one observation. The V gene is TRBV22-1, the J gene TRBJ2-7; the table's D call TRBD1 went unverified against the DNA. TRBV22-1 is reported as a pseudogene. The CDR3 consists of 13 residues. CDR3 amino acids: CASSEVAGVEQYF. The CDR3 DNA follows: TGTGCCAGCAGTGAAGTGGCAGGGGTCGAGCAGTACTTC.

The CDR3 DNA is TGTGCCAGCTCACCATCCACGTTCTACGAGCAGTACTTC. Its protein product is CASSPSTFYEQYF. This chain joins TRBV18 and TRBJ2-7; D gene ambiguous. Germline assignment: CDR1 KGHSH and CDR2 LQKENI. The CDR3 has 13 amino acids. The V and J ends lost 2 bases and 3 bases respectively, with 8 bases between them.

This rearrangement joins TRBV11-3 to TRBJ2-3; no definite D call. The CDR3 totals 14 residues. Germline V gene data show CDR1 as SGHNT and CDR2 as YENEEA. V lost 5 bases and J lost 2, with 11 bases in between. In DNA form, the CDR3 reads TGTGCCAGCAGCCCGAGGAGACTCACAGATACGCAGTATTTT. Amino acids: CASSPRRLTDTQYF.

This chain uses TRBV18 with TRBJ2-1, with D unresolved. Trimming cost V 0 bases and J 3 bases, with 12 bases left between them. This CDR3 has 16 residues. Per germline, CDR1 KGHSH and CDR2 LQKENI. The CDR3 protein is CASSPPSSRHYNEQFF. CDR3 bases: TGTGCCAGCTCACCACCGAGTAGCCGACACTACAATGAGCAGTTCTTC.

The chain is built from TRBV6-8 and TRBJ2-3, with 16 bases identical to TRBD2. The CDR3 loop spans 18 amino acids. CDR1 and CDR2 (germline): MNHGY, SAAAGT. V dropped 5 bases and J dropped 4; count of bases not matched to a gene: 9. The CDR3 nucleotides are TGTGCCAGCAGTGACCGAGGGACTAGCGGGGGGGCGGCAGATACGCAGTATTTT. Its translation is CASSDRGTSGGAADTQYF.

The chain employs TRBV11-3 and TRBJ2-2, with a possible D match to TRBD2 (5 bases). This CDR3 contains 16 residues. V dropped 3 bases and J dropped 5 bases, with 16 bases sitting between them. Looked up from germline, CDR1 is SGHNT and CDR2 is YENEEA. The CDR3 spells CASSFRDTEATGELFF. For the CDR3, the DNA is TGTGCCAGCAGCTTCCGGGATACCGAGGCGACCGGGGAGCTGTTTTTT.

This clone was found a few times. The chain recombines TRBV6-8 with TRBJ1-5, with 8 positions matching TRBD1. The CDR3 totals 15 residues. Germline assignment: CDR1 MNHGY and CDR2 SAAAGT. Trimming took 5 bases from V and 2 from J; bases not matched to a gene: 5. CDR3 amino acids: CASSKSTGGNQPQHF. DNA of the CDR3: TGTGCCAGCAGTAAGTCGACAGGGGGCAATCAGCCCCAGCATTTT.

The J gene is TRBJ1-5, the V gene TRBV5-1; D is unresolved. Germline values: CDR1 SGHRS, CDR2 YFSETQ. The ends were cut back, 0 bases at V and 0 bases at J, with 4 bases in the middle. CDR3 length: 14 residues. This CDR3 reads CASSLGLSNQPQHF. The CDR3, as DNA: TGCGCCAGCAGCTTGGGCCTTAGCAATCAGCCCCAGCATTTT.

The chain carries TRBV30 and TRBJ1-6; possibly TRBD1 for D (5 bases). The CDR3 is 14 amino acids. Germline V gene lookup returns CDR1 GTSNPN and CDR2 SVGIG (reference sequence). The germline V and J ends were trimmed by 0 bases and 7 bases, with 10 bases remaining between them. CDR3: CAWSVGWGNSPLHF. In nucleotides, the CDR3 is TGTGCCTGGAGTGTAGGGTGGGGCAATTCACCCCTCCACTTT.